The 19 T cell receptor beta chains below all came from one sample that was sequenced in a study of cytomegalovirus exposure and HLA in healthy donors. Use of 60 Vbeta and 13 Jbeta primers characterized the PCR. The repertoire was sequenced with immunoSEQ multiplex PCR; TCRdb's copy has only in-frame clones and lacks some. The sample includes hundreds of thousands of clones, over 70% seen only once; the top ten take 2.5% to 3%. Sequencing was carried out using PBMCs. These receptors came from a woman aged 55-69 years in good health and CMV-seropositive.

The rearrangement links TRBV5-6 to TRBJ1-1; the match to TRBD1 covers 8 bases. The CDR3 consists of 14 residues. With 4 bases clipped from V and 1 base from J, the junction kept 3 bases outside the gene matches. Germline loops: CDR1 SGHDT, CDR2 YYEEEE. The CDR3 coding sequence is TGTGCCAGCAGCCCGGACAGGGAGAACACTGAAGCTTTCTTT. Translation: CASSPDRENTEAFF.

The V and J genes are TRBV6-8 and TRBJ2-2; tentatively, D is TRBD1 (6 bases). This CDR3 has 18 amino acids. The V gene lost 4 bases and the J gene lost 7 bases, with 25 bases spanning the gap. Germline-derived CDR1 and CDR2 are MNHGY and SAAAGT. The CDR3 region is CASSSMLLRGWEHGELFF. CDR3 DNA: TGTGCCAGCAGTTCGATGCTCTTAAGGGGGTGGGAGCACGGGGAGCTGTTTTTT.

The gene calls are TRBV13 and TRBJ2-7; D is undetermined. V was shortened by 2 bases and J by 5 bases, with 10 bases between the two germline ends. Germline V gene data show CDR1 as PRHDT and CDR2 as FYEKMQ (reference sequence). This CDR3 has 13 amino acids. CDR3 residues: CASSLRLSHEQYF. DNA for the CDR3: TGTGCCAGCAGCTTACGACTTTCCCACGAGCAGTACTTC.

Points on this clone: Mismatch with germline at one junction end may stem from a read error. The V call is TRBV5-1, the J call TRBJ2-7; tentatively, D is TRBD1 (5 bases). The germline CDR1 and CDR2 sequences are SGHRS and YFSETQ. The CDR3 covers 14 residues. Written as DNA, the CDR3 is TGCGCCAGCAGCTTGCCAGGGCGGTCCTGCGAGCAGTACTTC. Amino acids: CASSLPGRSCEQYF.

The chain couples TRBV7-2 to TRBJ2-1; 10 bases fit TRBD2. The CDR3 is 16 residues long. V dropped 1 base and J dropped 7; count of bases not matched to a gene: 7. The germline gives CDR1 SGHTA, CDR2 FQGNSA. The CDR3 nucleotides are TGTGCCAGCAGCTTAGTGGGGACTAGCGAACTTAATGAGCAGTTCTTC. Its protein product is CASSLVGTSELNEQFF.

This clone was counted once. This sequence joins TRBV7-9 and TRBJ2-3; D not certain. This CDR3 has 15 amino acids. CDR1 is SEHNR, CDR2 FQNEAQ, per germline (reference sequence). The ends were cut back, 3 bases at V and 5 bases at J, with 15 bases in the middle. In DNA, the CDR3 is TGTGCCAGCAGCTTTTTTCCAGGCTCCGAAGATACGCAGTATTTT. This translates into CASSFFPGSEDTQYF.

The chain has TRBV5-1 and TRBJ1-4, with TRBD1 as a possible D gene (5 bases). The germline V gene encodes CDR1 SGHRS and CDR2 YFSETQ. V dropped 4 bases and J dropped 7 bases, with 17 bases sitting between them. The CDR3 runs to 15 residues. CDR3: CASSLLEGAGEKLFF. The CDR3 nucleotides read TGCGCCAGCAGCCTTCTAGAAGGGGCAGGTGAAAAACTGTTTTTT.

The V and J genes are TRBV30 and TRBJ1-6; tentatively, D is TRBD1 (5 bases). Germline CDR1 is GTSNPN and CDR2 is SVGIG (reference sequence). Trimming removed 1 base from V and 7 bases from J, with 8 bases in between. The CDR3 totals 13 residues. The CDR3: CAWSGQRNSPLHF. The CDR3 DNA sequence: TGTGCCTGGAGTGGACAGAGAAATTCACCCCTCCACTTT.

This chain connects TRBV30 to TRBJ1-6; 7 positions match TRBD1. The J segment lost 9 bases and the V segment lost 3 bases, leaving 14 bases of the junction unmatched. The V gene's germline CDR1 is GTSNPN and CDR2 SVGIG (reference sequence). The CDR3 totals 16 residues. CDR3: CAWSPDRTSEGSPLHF. CDR3 DNA sequence: TGTGCCTGGAGCCCGGACAGGACAAGCGAGGGTTCACCCCTCCACTTT.

In DNA form, the CDR3 reads TGTGCCAGCTCGGGACAGCCACCTGAAGCTTTCTTT. It encodes CASSGQPPEAFF. The gene calls are TRBV18 and TRBJ1-1; 7 nucleotides match TRBD1. Trimming at V came to 6 bases and at J to 6 bases, leaving 4 bases not matched to a gene. Germline V gene sequence: CDR1 KGHSH, CDR2 LQKENI. The CDR3 consists of 12 residues.

The chain uses TRBV5-1 and TRBJ2-1; D unclear. From germline, CDR1 is SGHRS and CDR2 YFSETQ. The CDR3 extends over 17 amino acids. V dropped 0 bases and J dropped 0 bases, with 13 bases sitting between them. CDR3 DNA sequence: TGCGCCAGCAGCTTGGAATCCCTAATTAGCTCCTACAATGAGCAGTTCTTC. Its translation: CASSLESLISSYNEQFF.

This clone turned up a few times. This rearrangement joins TRBV11-2 to TRBJ2-7; 7 nucleotides match TRBD2. Per the germline V gene, CDR1 is SGHAT and CDR2 is FQNNGV. The junction had 2 bases not matched to a gene; V was cut back by 1 base and J by 5 bases. This CDR3 comprises 13 residues. The CDR3 loop reads CASSLGLADEQYF. Written as DNA, the CDR3 is TGTGCCAGCAGCTTAGGACTAGCAGACGAGCAGTACTTC.

The J gene is TRBJ1-1, the V gene TRBV11-2, with D tentatively TRBD1 (5 bases). The ends were cut back, 6 bases at V and 1 base at J, with 15 bases in the middle. The length of the CDR3 is 15 residues. Germline assignment: CDR1 SGHAT and CDR2 FQNNGV. CDR3 amino acids: CASSPRGGTNTEAFF. The CDR3 bases are TGTGCCAGCAGTCCGCGGGGGGGGACGAACACTGAAGCTTTCTTT.

The DNA for the CDR3 is TGTGCCAGCAGTTCGGACAGGGGGCAAACCCAGTACTTC. This codes for CASSSDRGQTQYF. V usage is TRBV6-6 and J usage is TRBJ2-5, with 11 bases matching TRBD1. V lost 4 bases and J lost 8; bases outside the gene matches: 3. This CDR3 contains 13 residues. Germline V gene lookup returns CDR1 MNHNY and CDR2 SVGAGI (reference sequence).

This clone was counted a single time. For the CDR3, the DNA is TGCGCCAGCAGCTTGGGGGCACCCGAATCCTACGAGCAGTACTTC. The encoded protein is CASSLGAPESYEQYF. The rearrangement joins TRBV5-1 to TRBJ2-7; D unresolved. Trimming took off 0 bases at V and 1 base at J, with 11 bases between the two ends. This CDR3 is built from 15 residues. Germline assignment: CDR1 SGHRS and CDR2 YFSETQ.

The gene calls are TRBV7-2 and TRBJ2-3, with a tentative D call TRBD1 (7 bases). Germline CDR1 is SGHTA and CDR2 is FQGNSA. V shed 3 bases and J shed 6 bases, with 16 bases lying between them. The CDR3 runs to 15 residues. The CDR3 loop is CASSFQGGRADTQYF. DNA of the CDR3: TGTGCCAGCAGCTTCCAGGGGGGTAGGGCTGATACGCAGTATTTT.

This clone was detected once. The chain carries TRBV7-8 and TRBJ1-3, with D possibly being TRBD1 (5 bases). The CDR3 is 16 amino acids. V was cut by 2 bases and J by 0 bases, with 11 bases left in between. Germline CDR1 is SGHVS and CDR2 is FQNEAQ. Here the CDR3 reads CASSLSGAVSGNTIYF. For the CDR3, the DNA is TGTGCCAGCAGCTTAAGTGGGGCAGTCTCTGGAAACACCATATATTTT.

The gene calls are TRBV10-3 and TRBJ2-7, with TRBD2 identical over 7 bases. Germline V gene sequence: CDR1 ENHRY, CDR2 SYGVKD. The CDR3 has 16 residues. Trimming removed 0 bases from V and 2 bases from J; junction bases left unmatched: 7. CDR3 residues: CAISESTTGRPYEQYF. The CDR3 DNA sequence: TGTGCCATCAGTGAGTCGACGACCGGGAGGCCCTACGAGCAGTACTTC.

The chain joins TRBV20-1 to TRBJ2-1; TRBD1 might be the D (6 bases). CDR1 and CDR2 from the germline V gene are DFQATT and SNEGSKA (reference sequence). The CDR3 is 11 residues long. Trimming left V 6 bases short and J 10 bases short, with 13 bases between. The CDR3 loop is CSAGGVKEQFF. In DNA, the CDR3 is TGCAGTGCAGGGGGAGTAAAAGAGCAGTTCTTC.